Listed below are T cell receptor beta chains from one sample, sequenced in a study of T cell changes during pregnancy in multiple sclerosis. This table comes from immunoSEQ multiplex PCR, and its TCRdb copy is limited to in-frame clones, with some not included. The data contain 75,000 to 100,000 clones, around 94% of them singletons. The starting material was peripheral blood, obtained after pregnancy. Receptors were obtained from a female donor with multiple sclerosis, enrolled in a pregnancy study. The CDR3 runs from the conserved cysteine through the conserved F or W. The D gene is left open where the match is weak. Rows may omit the clone size; those that give it use once, few, many or a size class.

NA	TRBV27	TRBJ2-1	NA	TGTGCCAGCAGTTTTGGGGGAGGGGGCTCCTACAATGAGCAGTTCTTC	CASSFGGGGSYNEQFF
NA	TRBV5-4	TRBJ2-2	NA	TGTGCCAGCAGCTTGCCGGGGGGCGACACCGGGGAGCTGTTTTTT	CASSLPGGDTGELFF
NA	TRBV5-6	TRBJ2-5	once	TGTGCCAGCAGCCTCAAGAGAGAGACCCAGTACTTC	CASSLKRETQYF
TRBD1	TRBV10-3	TRBJ2-3	NA	TGTGCCATCAGCTACAGGGGCAGCACAGATACGCAGTATTTT	CAISYRGSTDTQYF
NA	TRBV4-3	TRBJ2-3	NA	TGCGCCAGCAGCCAAGATTTAGGGGATTATACGCAGTATTTT	CASSQDLGDYTQYF
TRBD2	TRBV6-5	TRBJ2-7	NA	TGTGCCAGCAGAGGGAGCGGGGACGAGCAGTACTTC	CASRGSGDEQYF
NA	TRBV5-6	TRBJ1-3	NA	TGTGCCAGCAGGTACCTAGGTGTGCAAAACACCATATATTTT	CASRYLGVQNTIYF
TRBD1	TRBV19	TRBJ2-2	NA	TGTGCCAGTAACCTCGCCGGGACAGGGTACACCGGGGAGCTGTTTTTT	CASNLAGTGYTGELFF
NA	TRBV19	TRBJ1-6	NA	TGTGCCAGCCGACAAGGGGCCGGATTGAATAATTCACCCCTCCACTTT	CASRQGAGLNNSPLHF
TRBD2	TRBV10-2	TRBJ2-5	NA	TGCGCCAGCAGTGAAGTCGGGTCGGGGAGGGATCAGGAGACCCAGTACTTC	CASSEVGSGRDQETQYF
TRBD2	TRBV27	TRBJ2-7	NA	TGTGCCAGCAGTTTATCCTGGCGGGAGGGCCGGTACGAGCAGTACTTC	CASSLSWREGRYEQYF
NA	TRBV7-2	TRBJ1-2	few	TGTGCCAGCAGCCGGGACACCTTGTATGGCTACACCTTC	CASSRDTLYGYTF
TRBD1	TRBV30	TRBJ1-1	once	TGTGCCGGGGACAGTGGGTTCACTGAAGCTTTCTTT	CAGDSGFTEAFF
TRBD1	TRBV10-3	TRBJ1-1	NA	TGTGCCATCAGTGAGTCGAGGACAGGGCAGACTGAAGCTTTCTTT	CAISESRTGQTEAFF
NA	TRBV11-3	TRBJ2-2	NA	TGTGCCAGCAGCTTTAGAGGCGTCCAGGGGGAGCTGTTTTTT	CASSFRGVQGELFF
TRBD1	TRBV5-5	TRBJ1-5	once	TGTGCCAGCAGCCAGGGGACAGCGGATCAGCCCCAGCATTTT	CASSQGTADQPQHF
TRBD1	TRBV7-6	TRBJ2-7	NA	TGTGCCAGCAGCACGGGGGGGACAGGGGACGAGCAGTACTTC	CASSTGGTGDEQYF
TRBD2	TRBV6-5	TRBJ2-1	NA	TGTGCCAGCAGTCTAGCGGGGGGTAATGAGCAGTTCTTC	CASSLAGGNEQFF
NA	TRBV2	TRBJ2-3	NA	TGTGCCAGCAGTGATCCCTCGGTGATCCTCACAGATACGCAGTATTTT	CASSDPSVILTDTQYF
TRBD2	TRBV12-5	TRBJ2-2	NA	TGTGCTAGTGGTTTGATCTTAGCTAGGGGGTTTCATAGCGGGGGAGGAACCGGGGAGCTGTTTTTT	CASGLILARGFHSGGGTGELFF
TRBD2	TRBV4-1	TRBJ2-1	NA	TGCGCCAGCAGCCAAGACGGGGCACTAGCGGGCCCTAATGAGCAGTTCTTC	CASSQDGALAGPNEQFF
NA	TRBV2	TRBJ1-2	NA	TGTGCCAGCAAACTTGCGACTTACTCCTTGGTGGACTATGGCTACACCTTC	CASKLATYSLVDYGYTF
NA	TRBV9	TRBJ1-2	NA	TGTGCCAGCAGCCCTATCATACAGGGTGTCGGGTATGGCTACACCTTC	CASSPIIQGVGYGYTF
NA	TRBV21-1	TRBJ1-1	NA	TGTGCCAGTAATAAAAAGGGGAACAGGACTGAAGCTTTCTTT	CASNKKGNRTEAFF
TRBD1	TRBV29-1	TRBJ2-1	NA	TGCAGCGCTAGGGACAGGGAAGGTTTAATGTTTTACTACAATGAGCAGTTCTTC	CSARDREGLMFYYNEQFF
NA	TRBV6-5	TRBJ2-3	NA	TGTGCCAGCAGTTACCCGACAGTGGATACGCAGTATTTT	CASSYPTVDTQYF
NA	TRBV6-5	TRBJ1-4	NA	TGTGCCAGCAGGTCCTATGAAAAACTGTTTTTT	CASRSYEKLFF
TRBD2	TRBV7-2	TRBJ2-1	NA	TGTGCCAGCAGCTTAACTACCGGTGGGACTAACTCCTACAATGAGCAGTTCTTC	CASSLTTGGTNSYNEQFF
NA	TRBV5-6	TRBJ1-1	NA	TGTGCCAGCAGCTTTACAGCTTCTGAAGCTTTCTTT	CASSFTASEAFF
NA	TRBV4-2	TRBJ2-3	NA	TGTGCCAGCAGCCAAGACACTAACACAGATACGCAGTATTTT	CASSQDTNTDTQYF
NA	TRBV30	TRBJ1-2	NA	TGTGCCTGGAGTGTAGGGGTGAGTGACTATGGCTACACCTTC	CAWSVGVSDYGYTF
TRBD2	TRBV19	TRBJ2-7	NA	TGTGCCAGTAGTATAGCTAGCGGGGCCTACGAGCAGTACTTC	CASSIASGAYEQYF
TRBD1	TRBV6-5	TRBJ1-4	NA	TGTGCCAGCAGTTACTCGACGGGACAGGGAGGGGAAAAACTGTTTTTT	CASSYSTGQGGEKLFF
TRBD1	TRBV27	TRBJ2-7	NA	TGTGCCAGCAGTTTTGGACAGGGGGCAGGGGAGCAGTACTTC	CASSFGQGAGEQYF
NA	TRBV25-1	TRBJ1-1	NA	TGTGCCAGCAAATCCCCCGGAGGGAACACTGAAGCTTTCTTT	CASKSPGGNTEAFF
NA	TRBV6-5	TRBJ2-2	NA	TGTGCCAGCAGTTACCGCCGGGACACCGGGGAGCTGTTTTTT	CASSYRRDTGELFF
TRBD1	TRBV6-1	TRBJ1-1	NA	TGTGCCGGGACTGGAACAGGGGGGAGAAACACTGAAGCTTTCTTT	CAGTGTGGRNTEAFF
NA	TRBV7-2	TRBJ2-2	NA	TGTGCCAGCAGCTTAGAGGTTCGGGCCGGGGAGCTGTTTTTT	CASSLEVRAGELFF
TRBD1	TRBV4-3	TRBJ1-2	once	TGCGCCAGCAGCCATGGGACAGACGAGTGGTCGGGTGGCTACACCTTC	CASSHGTDEWSGGYTF
TRBD1	TRBV11-1	TRBJ2-5	NA	TGTGCCAGCAGCTTAATGCGGACAGGACCCCAAGAGACCCAGTACTTC	CASSLMRTGPQETQYF
TRBD1	TRBV19	TRBJ2-7	NA	TGTGCCAGTAGCTGGGACAGGGACGCCTACGAGCAGTACTTC	CASSWDRDAYEQYF
NA	TRBV19	TRBJ2-4	NA	TGTGCCAGTAGTAAGGGGTCTCAGGGCAGGGTGTTGGCCAAAAACATTCAGTACTTC	CASSKGSQGRVLAKNIQYF
TRBD1	TRBV6-4	TRBJ2-1	NA	TGTGCCAGCAGCCGAGGACAGGGGGGGGAGCAGTTCTTC	CASSRGQGGEQFF
TRBD2	TRBV15	TRBJ2-1	NA	TGTGCCACCAGCAGAGGGGGGACTAGCAACATCTACAATGAGCAGTTCTTC	CATSRGGTSNIYNEQFF
NA	TRBV5-6	TRBJ2-7	many	TGTGCCAGCAGCTCAAACTACGAGCAGTACTTC	CASSSNYEQYF
TRBD2	TRBV7-3	TRBJ2-3	few	TGTGCCAGCAGCTTAAACCCAGGCGGGGGGAACACAGATACGCAGTATTTT	CASSLNPGGGNTDTQYF
NA	TRBV14	TRBJ1-3	NA	TGTGCCAGCAGCCAATCTGACAGCCTCTCTGGAAACACCATATATTTT	CASSQSDSLSGNTIYF
TRBD1	TRBV7-9	TRBJ1-4	few	TGTGCCAGCAGCTTGCAACAGGGGAGTGAAAAACTGTTTTTT	CASSLQQGSEKLFF
TRBD2	TRBV5-6	TRBJ2-5	NA	TGTGCCAGCAGCTTGGAACTAGCGGGGGTTAGGCAAGAGACCCAGTACTTC	CASSLELAGVRQETQYF